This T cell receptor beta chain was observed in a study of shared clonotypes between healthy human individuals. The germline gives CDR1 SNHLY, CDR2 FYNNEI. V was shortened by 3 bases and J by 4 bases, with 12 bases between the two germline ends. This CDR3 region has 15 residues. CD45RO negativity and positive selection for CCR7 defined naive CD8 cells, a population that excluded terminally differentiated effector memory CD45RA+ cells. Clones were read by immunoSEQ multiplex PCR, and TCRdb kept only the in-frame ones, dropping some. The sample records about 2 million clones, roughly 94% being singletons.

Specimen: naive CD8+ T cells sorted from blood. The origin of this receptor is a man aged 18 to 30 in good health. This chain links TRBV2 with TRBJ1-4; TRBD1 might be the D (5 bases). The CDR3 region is CASSDLQGINEKLFF. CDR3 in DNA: TGTGCCAGCAGTGATTTGCAGGGAATTAATGAAAAACTGTTTTTT. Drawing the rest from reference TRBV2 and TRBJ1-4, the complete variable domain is EPEVTQTPSHQVTQMGQEVILRCVPISNHLYFYWYRQILGQKVEFLVSFYNNEISEKSEIFDDQFSVERPDGSNFTLKIRSTKLEDSAMYFCASSDLQGINEKLFFGSGTQLSVL.